The clone carrying this TCR beta chain occurred many times. Its specificity is not known. TCRdb used MiXCR to reprocess the 5' RACE reads, holding one entry per CDR3 protein. The table records 240,000 or so distinct CDR3 sequences, approximately 7% of them present only once. The sample originates from a study of identical twins. The CDR3 runs to 13 residues. V shed 2 bases and J 5 bases; nucleotides not matched to a gene: 2. General study results and limits: Conclusions rested on cross-sectional statistics rather than following the same donors. The abundant beta clonotypes from cord blood had fewer insertions, and memory repertoires had none of this.

The same sample was also used in a study of yellow fever vaccine responses in identical twins. Per that paper: The T cell response to vaccination in identical twins was reportedly partly convergent and partly personalized.

Material for sequencing was memory (CD45RO+) T cells sorted from blood. The chain links TRBV12-3 or TRBV12-4 to TRBJ2-5; 7 bases align to TRBD2. The clonotype was recovered from a woman between 18 and 30 years old in good health. In DNA form, the CDR3 reads TGTGCCAGCAGTTTACGGCGGGGGGAGACCCAGTACTTC. Its translation: CASSLRRGETQYF.